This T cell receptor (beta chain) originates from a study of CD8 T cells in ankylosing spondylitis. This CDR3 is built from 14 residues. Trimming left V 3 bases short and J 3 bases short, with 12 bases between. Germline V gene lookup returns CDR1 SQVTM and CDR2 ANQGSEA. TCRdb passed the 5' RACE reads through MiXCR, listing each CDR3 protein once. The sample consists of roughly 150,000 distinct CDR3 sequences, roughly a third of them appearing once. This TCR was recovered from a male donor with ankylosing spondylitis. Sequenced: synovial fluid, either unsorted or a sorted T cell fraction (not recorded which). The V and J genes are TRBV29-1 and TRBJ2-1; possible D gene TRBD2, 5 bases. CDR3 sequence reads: CSVEYSSFYNEQFF. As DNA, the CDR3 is TGCAGCGTTGAGTACTCTAGCTTCTACAATGAGCAGTTCTTC.